The rows below give T cell receptor beta chains drawn from one sample of a study of shared T cell receptors in the human thymus. Assay: immunoSEQ multiplex PCR; the TCRdb copy retains only in-frame clones and omits some. The sample has 640,000 or so clones, approximately 89% seen once. The same data also contributed to another study, on human thymus T cells.

The sample comprised thymocytes. The receptors here all came from a boy in the first two years of life with a congenital heart defect. CDR3s include the opening cysteine and the closing phenylalanine or tryptophan.

TRBV15,TRBJ2-2,CATSRDSAGAATGELFF
TRBV6-1,TRBJ2-5,CASSDLTSGSQGGKTQYF
TRBV28,TRBJ2-7,CASSLKCYRVHEQYF
TRBV9,TRBJ2-7,CASSVGTAGLHEQYF
TRBV12-5,TRBJ2-3,CASGLFPSWDRGSTDTQYF
TRBV19,TRBJ1-1,CASSILGKYTEAFF
TRBV12-5,TRBJ2-5,CASGFLAGVLETQYF
TRBV14,TRBJ1-1,CASSQDSRGRGFHTEAFF
TRBV14,TRBJ1-4,CASSQGLRDPTNEKLFF
TRBV7-9,.,CASSSGLAYYEQYF
TRBV14,TRBJ1-3,CASSLGDSSGNTIYF
TRBV2,TRBJ2-5,CASSVVQAQETQYF
TRBV9,TRBJ1-1,CASSPRPGGGTEAFF
TRBV5-1,TRBJ2-7,CASSLSGNPYEQYF
TRBV4-2,TRBJ2-5,CASSQVAGDETQYF
TRBV28,TRBJ1-5,CASSPTGYRGNQPQHF
TRBV7-9,TRBJ1-4,CASSTNGARDREEKLFF
TRBV28,TRBJ2-7,CASSLGVFLGQGFLTSSYEQYF